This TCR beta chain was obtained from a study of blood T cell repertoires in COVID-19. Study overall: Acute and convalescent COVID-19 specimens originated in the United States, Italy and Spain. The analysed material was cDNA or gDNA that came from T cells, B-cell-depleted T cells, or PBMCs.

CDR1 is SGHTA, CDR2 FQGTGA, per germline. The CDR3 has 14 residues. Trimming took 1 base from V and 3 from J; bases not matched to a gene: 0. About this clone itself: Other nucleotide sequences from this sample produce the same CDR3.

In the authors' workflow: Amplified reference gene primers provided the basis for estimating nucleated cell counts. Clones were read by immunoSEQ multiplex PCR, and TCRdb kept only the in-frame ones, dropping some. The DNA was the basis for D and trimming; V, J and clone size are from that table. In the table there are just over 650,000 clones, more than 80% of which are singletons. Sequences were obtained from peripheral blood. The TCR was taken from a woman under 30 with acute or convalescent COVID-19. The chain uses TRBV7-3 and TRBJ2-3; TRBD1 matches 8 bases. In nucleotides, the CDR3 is TGTGCCAGCAGCTTAAGACAGGGGACAGATACGCAGTATTTT. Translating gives CASSLRQGTDTQYF.